This T cell receptor (beta chain) was obtained from a study of T cell responses to AZD1222 COVID-19 vaccine. The CDR3 runs 16 residues. Germline lookup yields CDR1 MNHEY and CDR2 SMNVEV (reference sequence). The V end was cut by 6 bases, the J end by 2 bases, with 17 bases between. Sequencing was performed with immunoSEQ multiplex PCR; in TCRdb, only in-frame clones are kept and a portion is missing. This table holds 130,000 or so clones, approximately 95% found once. Sequenced here: peripheral blood, sampled on day 0 of MenACWY control vaccination. The receptor comes from an adult in good health. The gene calls are TRBV27 and TRBJ2-4; no reliable D call. The CDR3 loop is CASSPFSVSSKNIQYF. DNA of the CDR3: TGTGCCAGCAGCCCCTTTAGTGTCTCGTCCAAAAACATTCAGTACTTC.